The present T cell receptor beta chain was sequenced within a study of blood T cells in healthy people across ages. Germline V gene data show CDR1 as ENHRY and CDR2 as SYGVKD. The CDR3 contains 11 residues. With 4 bases removed from V and 5 bases from J, the gap between germline ends came to 3 bases. Study findings and constraints: PBMCs left unsorted prevented a conclusive naive versus antigen-experienced comparison. It was held that the diversity estimates obtained from one million T cells were underestimates.

Details on this clonotype: Its antigen is not identified.

For the second PCR, which ran for about 6 to 11 cycles, a sample-barcoded 5' primer and a J-beta primer mix were used. Any given sample supplied a minimum of 2.5 million CDR3-containing paired-end reads. TCRdb recomputed calls from the 5' RACE reads with MiXCR, one row per CDR3 protein. The data contain 600,000 to 1,000,000 distinct CDR3 sequences, roughly 60% of them singletons. The sequencing input was blood. This chain joins TRBV10-3 and TRBJ2-1; D is unresolved. This TCR was sampled from a young man in good health. This chain's CDR3 is CAISANNEQFF. The CDR3 nucleotides read TGTGCCATCAGTGCAAACAATGAGCAGTTCTTC.